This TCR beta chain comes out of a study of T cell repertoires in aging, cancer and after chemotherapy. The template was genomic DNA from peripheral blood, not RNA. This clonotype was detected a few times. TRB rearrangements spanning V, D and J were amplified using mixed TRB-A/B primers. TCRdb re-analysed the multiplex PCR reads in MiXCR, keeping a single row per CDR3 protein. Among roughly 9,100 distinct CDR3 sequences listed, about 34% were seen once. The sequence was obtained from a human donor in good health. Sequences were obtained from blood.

Written as DNA, the CDR3 is TGTGCCAGCAAACTAGCGGGAGGGAACGAGCAGTACTTC. It is translated as CASKLAGGNEQYF. J is TRBJ2-7 and V is TRBV13, with TRBD2 matching 13 bases. CDR1 and CDR2 (germline): PRHDT, FYEKMQ (reference sequence). The J segment lost 5 bases and the V segment lost 7 bases, leaving 2 bases of the junction unmatched. The CDR3 sequence is 13 residues long.